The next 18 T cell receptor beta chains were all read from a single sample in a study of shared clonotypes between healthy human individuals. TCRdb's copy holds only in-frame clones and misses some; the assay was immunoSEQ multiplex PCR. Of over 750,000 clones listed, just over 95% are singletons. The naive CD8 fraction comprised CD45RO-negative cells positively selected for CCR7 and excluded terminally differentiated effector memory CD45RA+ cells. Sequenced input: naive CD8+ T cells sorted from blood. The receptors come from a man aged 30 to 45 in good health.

CDR3 DNA sequence: TGTGCCAGCAGCTTAGACACCCAGGTCATGCAGAACACCGGGGAGCTGTTTTTT. Amino acids: CASSLDTQVMQNTGELFF. The J gene is TRBJ2-2, the V gene TRBV11-2; D gene ambiguous. The V end lost 0 bases, the J end lost 1 base, and 15 bases lay between the germline ends. Germline CDR1 is SGHAT and CDR2 is FQNNGV. The CDR3 has 18 residues. Together with reference TRBV11-2 and TRBJ2-2, the CDR3 gives the full variable domain: EAGVAQSPRYKIIEKRQSVAFWCNPISGHATLYWYQQILGQGPKLLIQFQNNGVVDDSQLPKDRFSAERLKGVDSTLKIQPAKLEDSAVYLCASSLDTQVMQNTGELFFGEGSRLTVL.

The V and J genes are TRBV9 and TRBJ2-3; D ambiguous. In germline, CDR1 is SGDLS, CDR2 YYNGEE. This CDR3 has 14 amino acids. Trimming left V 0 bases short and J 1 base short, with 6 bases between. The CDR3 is CASSVGWGTDTQYF. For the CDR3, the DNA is TGTGCCAGCAGCGTAGGGTGGGGCACAGATACGCAGTATTTT.

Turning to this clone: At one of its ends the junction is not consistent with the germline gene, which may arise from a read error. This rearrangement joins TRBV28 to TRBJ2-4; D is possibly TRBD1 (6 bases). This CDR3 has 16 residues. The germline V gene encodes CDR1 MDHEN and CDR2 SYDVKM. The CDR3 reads CASSPPWTVGFFVGDF. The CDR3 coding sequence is TGTGCCAGCAGCCCCCCCTGGACAGTTGGATTCTTCGTTGGGGACTTC. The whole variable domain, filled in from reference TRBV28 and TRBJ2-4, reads DVKVTQSSRYLVKRTGEKVFLECVQDMDHENMFWYRQDPGLGLRLIYFSYDVKMKEKGDIPEGYSVSREKKERFSLILESASTNQTSMYLCASSPPWTVGFFVGDFGAGTRLSVL.

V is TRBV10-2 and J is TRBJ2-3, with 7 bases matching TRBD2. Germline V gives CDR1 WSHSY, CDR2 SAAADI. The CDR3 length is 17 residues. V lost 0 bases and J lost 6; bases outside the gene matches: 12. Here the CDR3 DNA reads TGCGCCAGCAGTGAGTCGTTAGCGGGTGTTCCAACGGATACGCAGTATTTT. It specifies CASSESLAGVPTDTQYF.

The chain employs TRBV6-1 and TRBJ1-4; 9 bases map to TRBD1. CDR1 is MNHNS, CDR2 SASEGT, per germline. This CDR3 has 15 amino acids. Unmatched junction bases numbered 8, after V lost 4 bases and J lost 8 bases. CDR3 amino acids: CASSGPQGAEEKLFF. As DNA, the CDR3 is TGTGCCAGCAGTGGCCCACAGGGGGCAGAGGAAAAACTGTTTTTT.

This CDR3 reads CASRVSSGNTIYF. CDR3 nucleotide sequence: TGTGCCAGCAGAGTCTCCTCTGGAAACACCATATATTTT. The chain recombines TRBV2 with TRBJ1-3; no definite D call. Germline CDR1 is SNHLY and CDR2 is FYNNEI. The V end lost 6 bases, the J end lost 0 bases, and 6 bases lay between the germline ends. This CDR3 has 13 residues.

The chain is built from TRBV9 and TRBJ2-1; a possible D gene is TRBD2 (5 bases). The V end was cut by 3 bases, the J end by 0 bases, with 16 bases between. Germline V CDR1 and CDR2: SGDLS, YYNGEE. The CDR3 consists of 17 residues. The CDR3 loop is CASSAPLAFSSYNEQFF. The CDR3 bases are TGTGCCAGCAGCGCACCTCTAGCTTTCAGCTCCTACAATGAGCAGTTCTTC.

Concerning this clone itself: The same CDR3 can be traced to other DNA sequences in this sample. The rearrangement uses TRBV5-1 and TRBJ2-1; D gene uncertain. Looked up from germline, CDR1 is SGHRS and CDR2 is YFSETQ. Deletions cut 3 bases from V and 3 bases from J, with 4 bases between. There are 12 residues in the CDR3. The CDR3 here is CASSSDYNEQFF. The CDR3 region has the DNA TGCGCCAGCAGCTCCGACTACAATGAGCAGTTCTTC.

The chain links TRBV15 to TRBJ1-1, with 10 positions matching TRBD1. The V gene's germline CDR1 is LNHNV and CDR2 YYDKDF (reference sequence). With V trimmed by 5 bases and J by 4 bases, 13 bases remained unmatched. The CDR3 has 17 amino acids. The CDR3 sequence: CATSVPLPGTGVTEAFF. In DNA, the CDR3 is TGTGCCACCAGCGTGCCCTTACCCGGGACAGGGGTCACTGAAGCTTTCTTT.

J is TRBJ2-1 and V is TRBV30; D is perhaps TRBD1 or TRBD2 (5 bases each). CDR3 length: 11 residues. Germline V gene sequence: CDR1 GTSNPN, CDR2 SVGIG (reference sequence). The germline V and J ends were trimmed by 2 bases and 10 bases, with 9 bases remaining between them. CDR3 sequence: CAWSRGGEQFF. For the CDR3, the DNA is TGTGCCTGGAGTAGGGGCGGGGAGCAGTTCTTC.

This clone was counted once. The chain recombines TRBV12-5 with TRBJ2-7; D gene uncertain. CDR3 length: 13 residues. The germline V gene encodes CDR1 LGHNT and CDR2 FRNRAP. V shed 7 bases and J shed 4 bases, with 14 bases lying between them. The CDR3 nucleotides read TGTGCTAGTGCCGGGTCTCCTCGGTACGAGCAGTACTTC. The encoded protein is CASAGSPRYEQYF.

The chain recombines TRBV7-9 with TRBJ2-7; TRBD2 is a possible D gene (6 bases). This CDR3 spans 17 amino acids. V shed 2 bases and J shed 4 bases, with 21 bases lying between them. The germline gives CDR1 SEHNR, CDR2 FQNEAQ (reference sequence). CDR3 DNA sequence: TGTGCCAGCAGCTTAAATCTCCCGGGAGATTCAAGGTACGAGCAGTACTTC. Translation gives CASSLNLPGDSRYEQYF.

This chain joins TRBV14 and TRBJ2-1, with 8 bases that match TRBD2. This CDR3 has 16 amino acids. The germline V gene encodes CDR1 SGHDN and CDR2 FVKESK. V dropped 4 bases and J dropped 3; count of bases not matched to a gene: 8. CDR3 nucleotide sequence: TGTGCCAGCAGCCGTGGCCTAGCGGGCCTCTACAATGAGCAGTTCTTC. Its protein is CASSRGLAGLYNEQFF.

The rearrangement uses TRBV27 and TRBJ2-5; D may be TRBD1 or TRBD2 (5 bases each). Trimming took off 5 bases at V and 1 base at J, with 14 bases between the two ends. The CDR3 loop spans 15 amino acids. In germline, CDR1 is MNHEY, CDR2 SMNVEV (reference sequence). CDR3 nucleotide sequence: TGTGCCAGCAGTGACGGGGTAGGGGCCCAAGAGACCCAGTACTTC. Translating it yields CASSDGVGAQETQYF.

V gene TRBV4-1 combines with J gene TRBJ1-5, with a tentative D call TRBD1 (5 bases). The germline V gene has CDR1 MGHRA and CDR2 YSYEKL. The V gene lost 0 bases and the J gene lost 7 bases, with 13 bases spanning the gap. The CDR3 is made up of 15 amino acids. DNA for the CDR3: TGCGCCAGCAGCCAAGATCCGGCAGGGACGCAGCCCCAGCATTTT. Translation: CASSQDPAGTQPQHF.

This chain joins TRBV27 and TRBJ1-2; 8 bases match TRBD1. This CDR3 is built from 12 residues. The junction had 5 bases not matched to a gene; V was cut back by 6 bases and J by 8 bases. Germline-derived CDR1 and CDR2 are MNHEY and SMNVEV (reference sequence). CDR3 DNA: TGTGCCAGCAGCCGGACAGGGTTCGGCTACACCTTC. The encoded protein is CASSRTGFGYTF.

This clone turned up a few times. CDR3 protein: CASSPTRLSLSYEQYF. In nucleotides, the CDR3 is TGTGCCAGCAGCCCGACGAGGCTCTCCCTCTCCTACGAGCAGTACTTC. The chain combines TRBV7-9 with TRBJ2-7, with no clear D. The CDR3 spans 16 residues. V was trimmed by 5 bases and J by 0 bases, leaving 17 bases between them. From germline, CDR1 is SEHNR and CDR2 FQNEAQ (reference sequence). The full variable domain, completed using reference TRBV7-9 and TRBJ2-7, is DTGVSQNPRHKITKRGQNVTFRCDPISEHNRLYWYRQTLGQGPEFLTYFQNEAQLEKSRLLSDRFSAERPKGSFSTLEIQRTEQGDSAMYLCASSPTRLSLSYEQYFGPGTRLTVT.

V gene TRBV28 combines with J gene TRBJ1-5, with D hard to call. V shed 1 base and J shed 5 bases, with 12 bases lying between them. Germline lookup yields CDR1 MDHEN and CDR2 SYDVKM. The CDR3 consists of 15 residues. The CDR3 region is CASSLYGTQDQPQHF. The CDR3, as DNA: TGTGCCAGCAGTTTATACGGCACTCAGGATCAGCCCCAGCATTTT. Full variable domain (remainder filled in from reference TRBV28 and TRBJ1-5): DVKVTQSSRYLVKRTGEKVFLECVQDMDHENMFWYRQDPGLGLRLIYFSYDVKMKEKGDIPEGYSVSREKKERFSLILESASTNQTSMYLCASSLYGTQDQPQHFGDGTRLSIL.